The rows below give T cell receptor beta chains drawn from one sample of a study of T cells in Graves' hyperthyroidism and ophthalmopathy. TCRdb fed the multiplex PCR reads into MiXCR, producing one record per CDR3 protein. This table holds 280,000 or so distinct CDR3 sequences, about 25% found once. Sequenced material: blood. Every receptor here comes from a man aged 35-49 years with Graves' hyperthyroidism that later progressed to Graves' ophthalmopathy. Each CDR3 is given with its conserved first and last residue. The order of the fields is D gene, J gene, clone size, V gene, CDR3 DNA, CDR3 protein. A D gene is named only where the DNA matches it firmly. Clone size is shown for a subset of rows, as once, few, many or a class of expanded clone.

>NA|TRBJ1-2|NA|TRBV6-2/TRBV6-3
TGTGCCAGCAGCCTGGTGGGGCTCTATGGCTACACCTTC
CASSLVGLYGYTF
>TRBD1|TRBJ2-7|many|TRBV11-2
TGTGCCAGCACCCGAGGTGGGACAGGGATTCTCGACGAGCAGTACTTC
CASTRGGTGILDEQYF
>TRBD1|TRBJ1-2|many|TRBV5-1
TGCGCCAGCAGCCTGAGGACAGGACCGAACTATGGCTACACCTTC
CASSLRTGPNYGYTF
>NA|TRBJ2-7|many|TRBV5-5
TGTGCCAGCAGCTCCCGGGACCTCAACTACGAGCAGTACTTC
CASSSRDLNYEQYF
>NA|TRBJ1-1|NA|TRBV6-8
TGTGCCAGCAACTGTAGCACTGAAGCTTTCTTT
CASNCSTEAFF
>NA|TRBJ1-1|many|TRBV19
TGTGCCAGTAGTATAGATCGGGTTACTGAAGCTTTCTTT
CASSIDRVTEAFF
>NA|TRBJ1-5|many|TRBV19
TGTGCCAGTAATCTCCGGCATAGCAATCAGCCCCAGCATTTT
CASNLRHSNQPQHF
>NA|TRBJ1-5|many|TRBV19
TGTGCCAGTAGGAGGGGTGATTATAGCAATCAGCCCCAGCATTTT
CASRRGDYSNQPQHF
>TRBD2|TRBJ2-7|NA|TRBV20-1
TGCAGTGCAGAGGATGCGGCGCGGGAGGTGCCCTACGAGCAGTACTTC
CSAEDAAREVPYEQYF
>NA|TRBJ1-1|NA|TRBV6-1
TGTGCCAGCAGACCCGAAAGGGAAACTGAAGCTTTCTTT
CASRPERETEAFF
>NA|TRBJ1-3|NA|TRBV11-1
TGTGCCAGCAGGTATGGGGGCCGCGGCTCTGGAAACACCATATATTTT
CASRYGGRGSGNTIYF
>NA|TRBJ2-7|NA|TRBV7-2
TGTGCCAGCAGCTCCAGCGTCAGGCCCTACGAGCAGTACTTC
CASSSSVRPYEQYF
>TRBD2|TRBJ2-4|NA|TRBV28
TGTGCCAGCAGTTTATCAACTACTAGCGGGAGTTCCATTCAGTACTTC
CASSLSTTSGSSIQYF
>NA|TRBJ1-2|many|TRBV20-1
TGCAGTGCTAGTTGGGTGCGGGGCTATGGCTACACCTTC
CSASWVRGYGYTF
>TRBD1|TRBJ1-2|many|TRBV3-1
TGTGCCAGCAGCCAAGGACAGGGTAACGGCTACACCTTC
CASSQGQGNGYTF
>NA|TRBJ1-5|many|TRBV2
TGTGCCAGCAGTACCTATTTGGCTCAGCCCCAGCATTTT
CASSTYLAQPQHF
>NA|TRBJ1-1|many|TRBV20-1
TGCAGTGCTAGAGTAGCGGAGGACAGTCTGAACACTGAAGCTTTCTTT
CSARVAEDSLNTEAFF
>TRBD1|TRBJ1-1|many|TRBV5-1
TGCGCCAGCAGCCCCACCCCGGACAGGGGGCTTACTGAAGCTTTCTTT
CASSPTPDRGLTEAFF
>NA|TRBJ1-1|many|TRBV2
TGTGCCAGCAGTGGTGGGGGAAGAGCGACTGAAGCTTTCTTT
CASSGGGRATEAFF
>TRBD2|TRBJ2-5|NA|TRBV20-1
TGCAGTGCTAGATTCCTAGCGGGAGCTGAGACCCAGTACTTC
CSARFLAGAETQYF
>NA|TRBJ2-7|many|TRBV11-2
TGTGCCAGCAGCTTAGATCGCGGCTTCTACGAGCAGTACTTC
CASSLDRGFYEQYF
>TRBD2|TRBJ2-2|many|TRBV24-1
TGTGCCACCAGTGATGGGGGACTAGCCGACACCGGGGAGCTGTTTTTT
CATSDGGLADTGELFF
>TRBD1|TRBJ2-5|NA|TRBV24-1
TGTGCCACCAGCACAGGGGCAGAGACCCAGTACTTC
CATSTGAETQYF
>NA|TRBJ1-5|few|TRBV19
TGTGCCAGTACCAAGTCTCTGGTCAATCAGCCCCAGCATTTT
CASTKSLVNQPQHF
>NA|TRBJ2-4|many|TRBV6-1
TGTGCCAGCATCTGGGGGGCGGGGGTAGCCAAAAACATTCAGTACTTC
CASIWGAGVAKNIQYF
>NA|TRBJ1-1|many|TRBV7-3
TGTGCCAGCAGCTTAAATGCGGGAAACACTGAAGCTTTCTTT
CASSLNAGNTEAFF
>TRBD2|TRBJ2-2|many|TRBV6-1
TGTGCCAGCAGTGAAGTGGCTAGCGGGAGTACGGACACCGGGGAGCTGTTTTTT
CASSEVASGSTDTGELFF
>NA|TRBJ1-1|NA|TRBV30
TGTGCCTGGAGTATGCAGGGCGGCACTGAAGCTTTCTTT
CAWSMQGGTEAFF
>TRBD2|TRBJ2-7|many|TRBV12-3/TRBV12-4
TGTGCCAGCAGTCGGGGAGGGGTCGCCTACGAGCAGTACTTC
CASSRGGVAYEQYF
>NA|TRBJ2-6|NA|TRBV20-1
TGCAGTGCCAGAAGCTCTGGGGCCAACGTCCTGACTTTC
CSARSSGANVLTF
>TRBD2|TRBJ2-7|few|TRBV6-2/TRBV6-3
TGTGCCAGCAGTCCCCTTGGACTAGCAGGGGATTACGAGCAGTACTTC
CASSPLGLAGDYEQYF
>NA|TRBJ2-5|NA|TRBV6-1
TGTGCCAGCAGAGGCCTGACAGGACCCCAAGAGACCCAGTACTTC
CASRGLTGPQETQYF
>NA|TRBJ2-2|few|TRBV11-1
TGTGCCAGCAGCACGCGACAGACCGGGGAGCTGTTTTTT
CASSTRQTGELFF
>TRBD1|TRBJ1-3|many|TRBV6-1
TGTGCCAGCAGACGACCGGGACAGGGGAAAAACACCATATATTTT
CASRRPGQGKNTIYF
>TRBD2|TRBJ2-7|NA|TRBV6-1
TGTGCCAGCAGCACGACTAGCGGGGGTCCCTACGAGCAGTACTTC
CASSTTSGGPYEQYF
>NA|TRBJ2-2|many|TRBV29-1
TGCAGCGTTGAACCCGAGGGCGGGGAGCTGTTTTTT
CSVEPEGGELFF
>TRBD1|TRBJ1-2|NA|TRBV7-2
TGTGCCAGCAGCGTCGACCAGGGGGCGGCTGGCTACACCTTC
CASSVDQGAAGYTF
>TRBD1|TRBJ2-5|NA|TRBV5-1
TGCGCCAGCAGCTTGCCGGGACAGGGGGTTCAAGAGACCCAGTACTTC
CASSLPGQGVQETQYF
>NA|TRBJ1-2|many|TRBV7-9
TGTGCCAGCAGCTTTGGGGGGGCCCTCGCCTATGGCTACACCTTC
CASSFGGALAYGYTF
>NA|TRBJ2-4|many|TRBV30
TGTGCCTGGAGTGTTCGGGCCCACATTCAGTACTTC
CAWSVRAHIQYF
>TRBD1|TRBJ2-5|many|TRBV6-2/TRBV6-3
TGTGCCAGCAGTTACTCGACCGGGCGCGGACAGGGGATCTTGGAGACCCAGTACTTC
CASSYSTGRGQGILETQYF
>NA|TRBJ2-5|once|TRBV6-5
TGTGCCAGCAGTTACTCGGGAGGTTACCAAGAGACCCAGTACTTC
CASSYSGGYQETQYF
>NA|TRBJ1-1|many|TRBV20-1
TGCAGTGCTATGGTGAACACTGAAGCTTTCTTT
CSAMVNTEAFF
>NA|TRBJ2-7|NA|TRBV6-1
TGTGCCAGCAGTGCCCACGCCGGGGGGACAGCCGATACCTACGAGCAGTACTTC
CASSAHAGGTADTYEQYF
>NA|TRBJ1-1|few|TRBV7-2
TGTGCCAGCAGCTTAGCGACGGAAGGGGGCACTGAAGCTTTCTTT
CASSLATEGGTEAFF
>NA|TRBJ1-2|many|TRBV20-1
TGCAGTGCTAGTGAAGGGATAGCCTATGGCTACACCTTC
CSASEGIAYGYTF
>TRBD2|TRBJ2-7|many|TRBV6-2/TRBV6-3
TGTGCCAGCAGTTATATCGGGAGGGAGTACGAGCAGTACTTC
CASSYIGREYEQYF
>TRBD2|TRBJ2-2|many|TRBV24-1
TGTGCCACCAGTGAAACTAGCGGGAGGGCCGGGGTGCCCGGGGAGCTGTTTTTT
CATSETSGRAGVPGELFF
>NA|TRBJ1-2|NA|TRBV6-5
TGTGCCAGCAGTACCGACAGGCAGTGGGGCTACACCTTC
CASSTDRQWGYTF
>TRBD1|TRBJ2-7|NA|TRBV5-1
TGCGCCAGCAGCTCCGGGACAGGCGAGCAGTACTTC
CASSSGTGEQYF
>TRBD1|TRBJ1-2|NA|TRBV6-1
TGTGCCAGCAGTGGAAGACAGGGTGGTGGCTATGGCTACACCTTC
CASSGRQGGGYGYTF
>TRBD1|TRBJ2-7|NA|TRBV28
TGTGCCAGCAGCCATAGCTTTCGGACAGGGTCCTACGAGCAGTACTTC
CASSHSFRTGSYEQYF
>NA|TRBJ2-2|NA|TRBV5-1
TGCGCCAGCAGCGCTTCGGTGCCCCCCGCCGGGGAGCTGTTTTTT
CASSASVPPAGELFF
>TRBD1|TRBJ2-7|many|TRBV15
TGTGCCACCAGCAGAGATGACAGGGGGCGCGACGAGCAGTACTTC
CATSRDDRGRDEQYF
>TRBD2|TRBJ2-7|NA|TRBV5-5
TGTGCCAGCAGCTTGGGTAGCGGGACCTACGAGCAGTACTTC
CASSLGSGTYEQYF
>NA|TRBJ2-7|many|TRBV27
TGTGCCAGCAGGGGGGACAACTCCTACGAGCAGTACTTC
CASRGDNSYEQYF
>NA|TRBJ2-4|NA|TRBV6-1
TGTGCCAGCAGTCGTCAGGGGAGAGCCAAAAACATTCAGTACTTC
CASSRQGRAKNIQYF